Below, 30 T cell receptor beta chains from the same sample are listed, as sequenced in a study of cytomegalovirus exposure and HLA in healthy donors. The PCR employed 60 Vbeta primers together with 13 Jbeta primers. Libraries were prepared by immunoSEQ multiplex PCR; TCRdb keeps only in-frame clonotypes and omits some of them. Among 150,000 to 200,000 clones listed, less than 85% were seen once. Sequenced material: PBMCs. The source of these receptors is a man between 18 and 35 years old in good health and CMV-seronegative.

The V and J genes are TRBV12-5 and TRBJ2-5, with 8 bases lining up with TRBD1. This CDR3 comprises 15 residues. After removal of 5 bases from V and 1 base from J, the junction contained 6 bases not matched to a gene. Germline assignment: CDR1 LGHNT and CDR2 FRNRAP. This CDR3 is CASGLRDRPQETQYF. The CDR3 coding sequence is TGTGCTAGTGGTCTACGGGACAGGCCCCAAGAGACCCAGTACTTC.

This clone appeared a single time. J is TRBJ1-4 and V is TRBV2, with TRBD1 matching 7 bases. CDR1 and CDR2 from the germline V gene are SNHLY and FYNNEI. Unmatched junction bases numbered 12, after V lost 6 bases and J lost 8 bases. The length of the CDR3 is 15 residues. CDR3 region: CASSIRQGLFEKLFF. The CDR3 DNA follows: TGTGCCAGCAGCATACGACAGGGTCTTTTCGAAAAACTGTTTTTT. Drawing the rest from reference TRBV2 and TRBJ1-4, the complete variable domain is EPEVTQTPSHQVTQMGQEVILRCVPISNHLYFYWYRQILGQKVEFLVSFYNNEISEKSEIFDDQFSVERPDGSNFTLKIRSTKLEDSAMYFCASSIRQGLFEKLFFGSGTQLSVL.

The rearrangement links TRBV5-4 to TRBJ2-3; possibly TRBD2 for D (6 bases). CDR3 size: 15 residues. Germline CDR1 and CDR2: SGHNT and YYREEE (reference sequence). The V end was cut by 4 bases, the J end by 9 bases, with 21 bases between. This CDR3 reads CASSAGGSTSITQYF. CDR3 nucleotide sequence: TGTGCCAGCAGCGCCGGGGGATCCACTTCGATAACGCAGTATTTT.

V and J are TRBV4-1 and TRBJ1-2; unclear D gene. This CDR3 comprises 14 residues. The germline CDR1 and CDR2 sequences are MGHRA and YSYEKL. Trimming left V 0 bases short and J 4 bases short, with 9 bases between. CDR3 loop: CASSQEQNSYGYTF. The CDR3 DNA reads TGCGCCAGCAGCCAAGAGCAGAACAGCTATGGCTACACCTTC.

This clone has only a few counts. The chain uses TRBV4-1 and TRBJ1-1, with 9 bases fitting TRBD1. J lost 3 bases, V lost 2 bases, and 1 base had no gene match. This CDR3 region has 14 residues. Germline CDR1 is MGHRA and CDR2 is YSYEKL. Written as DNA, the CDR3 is TGCGCCAGCAGCCAACACAGGGGGCACACTGAAGCTTTCTTT. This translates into CASSQHRGHTEAFF.

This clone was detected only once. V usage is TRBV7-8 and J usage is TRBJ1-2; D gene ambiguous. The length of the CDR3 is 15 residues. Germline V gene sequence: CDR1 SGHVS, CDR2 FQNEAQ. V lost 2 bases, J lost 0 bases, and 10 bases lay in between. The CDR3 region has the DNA TGTGCCAGCAGCTTATCAGGAGGTTCTAACTATGGCTACACCTTC. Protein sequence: CASSLSGGSNYGYTF.

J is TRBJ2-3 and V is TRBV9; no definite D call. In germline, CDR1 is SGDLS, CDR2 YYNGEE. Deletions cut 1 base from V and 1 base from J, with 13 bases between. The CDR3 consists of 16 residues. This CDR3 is CASSVTGYEGTDTQYF. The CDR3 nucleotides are TGTGCCAGCAGCGTAACCGGCTATGAGGGCACAGATACGCAGTATTTT.

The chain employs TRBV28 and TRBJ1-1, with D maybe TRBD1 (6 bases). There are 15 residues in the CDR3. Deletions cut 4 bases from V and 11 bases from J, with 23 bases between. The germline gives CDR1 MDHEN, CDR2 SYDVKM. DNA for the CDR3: TGTGCCAGCAGTTCCCGTCGTTACAGGGACCCCCGGGCTTTCTTT. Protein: CASSSRRYRDPRAFF.

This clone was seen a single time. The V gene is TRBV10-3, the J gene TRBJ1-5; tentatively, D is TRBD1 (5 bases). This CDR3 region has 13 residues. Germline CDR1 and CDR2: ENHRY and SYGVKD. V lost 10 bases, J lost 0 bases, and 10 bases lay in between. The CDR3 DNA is TGTGCCACCAGACAGAATAGCAATCAGCCCCAGCATTTT. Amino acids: CATRQNSNQPQHF.

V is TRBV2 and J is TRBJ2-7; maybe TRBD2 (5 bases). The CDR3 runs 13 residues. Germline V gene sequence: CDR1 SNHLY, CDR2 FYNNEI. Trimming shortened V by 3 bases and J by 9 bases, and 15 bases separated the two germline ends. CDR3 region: CASSDGTSVVQYF. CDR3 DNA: TGTGCCAGCAGTGACGGCACTAGTGTGGTGCAGTACTTC. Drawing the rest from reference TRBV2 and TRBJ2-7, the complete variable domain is EPEVTQTPSHQVTQMGQEVILRCVPISNHLYFYWYRQILGQKVEFLVSFYNNEISEKSEIFDDQFSVERPDGSNFTLKIRSTKLEDSAMYFCASSDGTSVVQYFGPGTRLTVT.

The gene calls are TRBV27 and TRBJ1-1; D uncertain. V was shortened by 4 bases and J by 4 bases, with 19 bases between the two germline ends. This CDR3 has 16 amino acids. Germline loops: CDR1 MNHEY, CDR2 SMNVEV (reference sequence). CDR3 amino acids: CASSSRTEARGTEAFF. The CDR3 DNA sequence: TGTGCCAGCAGTTCCCGGACTGAAGCTCGGGGCACTGAAGCTTTCTTT.

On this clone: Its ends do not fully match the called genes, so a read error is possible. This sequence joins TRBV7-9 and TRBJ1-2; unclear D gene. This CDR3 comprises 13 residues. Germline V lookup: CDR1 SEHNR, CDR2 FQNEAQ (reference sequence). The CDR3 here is CSSSSTAVYGYTF. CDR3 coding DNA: TGTTCCAGCAGCTCGACCGCGGTCTATGGCTACACCTTC.

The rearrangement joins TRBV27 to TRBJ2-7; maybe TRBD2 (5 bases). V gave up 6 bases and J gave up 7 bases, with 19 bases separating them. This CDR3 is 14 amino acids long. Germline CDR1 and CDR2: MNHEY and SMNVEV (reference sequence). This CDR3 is CASREPGSGSEQYF. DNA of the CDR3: TGTGCCAGCAGGGAACCGGGTTCTGGGAGTGAGCAGTACTTC.

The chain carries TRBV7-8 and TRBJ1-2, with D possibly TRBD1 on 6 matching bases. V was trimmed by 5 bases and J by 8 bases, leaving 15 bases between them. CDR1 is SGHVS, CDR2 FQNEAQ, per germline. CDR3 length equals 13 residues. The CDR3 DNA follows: TGTGCCAGCAGCCAGGACAGTCTTTGGGGCTACACCTTC. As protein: CASSQDSLWGYTF. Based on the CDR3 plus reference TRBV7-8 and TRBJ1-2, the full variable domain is GAGVSQSPRYKVAKRGQDVALRCDPISGHVSLFWYQQALGQGPEFLTYFQNEAQLDKSGLPSDRFFAERPEGSVSTLKIQRTQQEDSAVYLCASSQDSLWGYTFGSGTRLTVV.

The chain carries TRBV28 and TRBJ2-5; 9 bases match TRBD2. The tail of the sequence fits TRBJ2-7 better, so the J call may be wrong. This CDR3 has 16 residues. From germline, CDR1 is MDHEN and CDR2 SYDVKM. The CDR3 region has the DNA TGTGCCAGCAGTCCCAGCCTAGCGGGGTCAACCTACGAGCAGTACTTC. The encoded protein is CASSPSLAGSTYEQYF.

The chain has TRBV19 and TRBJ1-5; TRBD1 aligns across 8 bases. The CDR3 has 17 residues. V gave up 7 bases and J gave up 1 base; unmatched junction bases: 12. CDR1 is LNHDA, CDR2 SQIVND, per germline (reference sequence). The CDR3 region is CASTTRTGKLSNQPQHF. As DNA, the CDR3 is TGTGCCAGTACCACTCGGACAGGGAAGTTGAGCAATCAGCCCCAGCATTTT.

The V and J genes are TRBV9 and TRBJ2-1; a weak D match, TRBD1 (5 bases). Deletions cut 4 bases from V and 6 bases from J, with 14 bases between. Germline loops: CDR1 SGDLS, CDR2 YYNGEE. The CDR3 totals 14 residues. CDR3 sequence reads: CASSPRAPGNEQFF. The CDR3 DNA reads TGTGCCAGCAGCCCCAGGGCCCCGGGCAATGAGCAGTTCTTC.

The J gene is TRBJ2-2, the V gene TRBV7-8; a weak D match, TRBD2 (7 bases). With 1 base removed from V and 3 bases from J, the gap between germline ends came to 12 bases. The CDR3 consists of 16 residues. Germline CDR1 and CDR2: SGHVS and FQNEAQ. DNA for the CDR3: TGTGCCAGCAGCTTAGGCCGGGGGGCTGACACCGGGGAGCTGTTTTTT. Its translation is CASSLGRGADTGELFF.

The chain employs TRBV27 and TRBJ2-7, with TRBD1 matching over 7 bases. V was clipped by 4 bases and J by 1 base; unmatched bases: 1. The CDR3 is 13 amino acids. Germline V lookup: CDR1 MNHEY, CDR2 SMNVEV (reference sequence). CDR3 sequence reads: CASSYRGSYEQYF. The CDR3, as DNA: TGTGCCAGCAGTTACAGGGGTTCCTACGAGCAGTACTTC.

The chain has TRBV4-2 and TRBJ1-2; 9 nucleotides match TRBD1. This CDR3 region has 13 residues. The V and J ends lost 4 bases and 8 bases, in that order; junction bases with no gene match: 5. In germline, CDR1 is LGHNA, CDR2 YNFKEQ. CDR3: CASSPRDRDGYTF. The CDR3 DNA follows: TGTGCCAGCAGCCCCCGGGACAGGGACGGCTACACCTTC.

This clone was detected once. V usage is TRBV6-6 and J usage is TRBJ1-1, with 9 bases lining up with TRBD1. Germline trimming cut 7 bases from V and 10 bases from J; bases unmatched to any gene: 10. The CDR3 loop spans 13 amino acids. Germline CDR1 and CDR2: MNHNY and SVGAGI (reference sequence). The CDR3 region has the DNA TGTGCCAGCACCAACAGGGGACAGGGCGCAGCTTTCTTT. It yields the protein CASTNRGQGAAFF.

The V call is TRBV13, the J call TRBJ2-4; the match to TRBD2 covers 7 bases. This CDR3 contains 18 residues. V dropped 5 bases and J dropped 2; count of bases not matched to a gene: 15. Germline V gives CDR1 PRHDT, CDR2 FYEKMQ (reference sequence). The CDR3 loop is CASSLKGWGRESKNIQYF. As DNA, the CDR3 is TGTGCCAGCAGCCTCAAGGGCTGGGGGAGGGAGTCCAAAAACATTCAGTACTTC.

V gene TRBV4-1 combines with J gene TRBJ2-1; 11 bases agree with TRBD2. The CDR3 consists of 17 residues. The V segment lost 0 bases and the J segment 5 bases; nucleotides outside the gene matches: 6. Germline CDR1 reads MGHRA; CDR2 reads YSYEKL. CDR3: CASSQEGSGGANNEQFF. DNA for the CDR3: TGCGCCAGCAGCCAAGAAGGTAGCGGGGGGGCGAACAATGAGCAGTTCTTC.

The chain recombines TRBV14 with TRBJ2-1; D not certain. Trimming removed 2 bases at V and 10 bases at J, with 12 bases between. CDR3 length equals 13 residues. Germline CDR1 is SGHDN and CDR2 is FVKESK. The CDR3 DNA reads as TGTGCCAGCAGCCAAATTAGTAGCCTCGAGCAGTTCTTC. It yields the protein CASSQISSLEQFF.

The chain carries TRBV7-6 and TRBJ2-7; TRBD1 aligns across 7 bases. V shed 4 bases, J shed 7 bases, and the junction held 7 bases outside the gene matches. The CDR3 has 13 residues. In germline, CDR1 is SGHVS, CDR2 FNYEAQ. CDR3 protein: CASSSRNRGEQYF. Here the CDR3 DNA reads TGTGCCAGCAGCTCGAGGAACAGGGGTGAGCAGTACTTC. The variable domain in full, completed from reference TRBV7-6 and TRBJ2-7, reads GAGVSQSPRYKVTKRGQDVALRCDPISGHVSLYWYRQALGQGPEFLTYFNYEAQQDKSGLPNDRFSAERPEGSISTLTIQRTEQRDSAMYRCASSSRNRGEQYFGPGTRLTVT.

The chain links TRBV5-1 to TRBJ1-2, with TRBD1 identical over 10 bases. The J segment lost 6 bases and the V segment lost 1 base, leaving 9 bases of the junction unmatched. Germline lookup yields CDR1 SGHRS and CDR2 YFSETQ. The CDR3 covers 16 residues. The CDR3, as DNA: TGCGCCAGCAGCTTGCTCGGGGACAGGGGTATCGATGGCTACACCTTC. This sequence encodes CASSLLGDRGIDGYTF.

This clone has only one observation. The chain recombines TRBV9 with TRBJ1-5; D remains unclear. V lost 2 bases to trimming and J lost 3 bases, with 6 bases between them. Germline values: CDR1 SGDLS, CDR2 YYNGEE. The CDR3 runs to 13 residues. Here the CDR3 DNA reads TGTGCCAGCAGCGTGCACTACAATCAGCCCCAGCATTTT. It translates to CASSVHYNQPQHF.

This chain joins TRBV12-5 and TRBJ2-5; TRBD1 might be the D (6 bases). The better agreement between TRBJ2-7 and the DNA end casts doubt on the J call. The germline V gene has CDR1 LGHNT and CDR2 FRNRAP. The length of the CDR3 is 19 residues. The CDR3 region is CASGLAPTGAGTRVYEQYF. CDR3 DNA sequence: TGTGCTAGTGGTTTGGCCCCCACAGGAGCCGGGACAAGAGTCTACGAGCAGTACTTC.

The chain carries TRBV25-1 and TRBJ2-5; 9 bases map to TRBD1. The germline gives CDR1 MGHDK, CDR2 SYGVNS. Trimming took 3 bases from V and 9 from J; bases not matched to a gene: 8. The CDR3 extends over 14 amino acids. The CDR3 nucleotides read TGTGCCAGCAGTGATACAGGGGGCACAGCGTCCCAGTACTTC. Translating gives CASSDTGGTASQYF.

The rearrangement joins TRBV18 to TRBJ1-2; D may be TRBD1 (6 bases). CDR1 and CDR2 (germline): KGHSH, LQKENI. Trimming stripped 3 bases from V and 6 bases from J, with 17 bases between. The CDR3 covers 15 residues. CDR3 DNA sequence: TGTGCCAGCTCACCGACCCTTGACAGGATCCATGGCTACACCTTC. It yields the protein CASSPTLDRIHGYTF.